This T cell receptor beta chain was sequenced in a study of T-cell memory formation after mild COVID-19. Findings and limits, study-wide: Of the contracting clones, CD4+ ones lay mainly in CM and EM, and CD8+ ones in EMRA.

Amplification by 5'RACE using constant-segment primers produced TCR alpha and TCR beta cDNA libraries that carried sample barcodes and UMIs. Using its own MiXCR run on the 5' RACE reads, TCRdb lists one record per CDR3 protein. Here the sample spans around 150,000 distinct CDR3 sequences, roughly 12% being singletons. In the case of this clonotype: Its antigen is not known.

The V gene end was trimmed by 0 bases and the J gene end by 2 bases; junction bases not matched to a gene: 5. The CDR3 is 16 residues long. CDR1 is LGHNA and CDR2 is YSLEER in the germline V gene. Sequenced: PBMCs or a T cell subset sorted from them (not recorded which). The chain is built from TRBV4-3 and TRBJ1-2; 8 bases agree with TRBD1. The TCR originated in a man aged 18-30 years who had mild COVID-19 (a few samples of this study predate the infection). Cell type and time point are not known. The CDR3 DNA reads as TGCGCCAGCAGCCAAGATCTGGACAGGGCAAACTATGGCTACACCTTC. Its translation is CASSQDLDRANYGYTF.